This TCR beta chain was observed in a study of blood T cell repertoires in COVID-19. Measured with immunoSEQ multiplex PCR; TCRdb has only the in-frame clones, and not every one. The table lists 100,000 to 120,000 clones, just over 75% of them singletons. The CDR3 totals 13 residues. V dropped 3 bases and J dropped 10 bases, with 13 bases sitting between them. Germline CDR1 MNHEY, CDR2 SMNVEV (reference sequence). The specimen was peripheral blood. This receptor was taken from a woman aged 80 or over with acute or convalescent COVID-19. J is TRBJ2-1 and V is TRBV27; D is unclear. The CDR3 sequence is CASSLTESGEQFF. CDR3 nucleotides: TGTGCCAGCAGTTTGACGGAGAGTGGCGAGCAGTTCTTC.